These 11 T cell receptor beta chains share one sample of origin, sequenced in a study of T cell repertoires in cytomegalovirus infection. TCRdb re-called the reads through MiXCR, storing one row per CDR3 protein. The sample carries 90,000 to 120,000 distinct CDR3 sequences, under 25% recorded once. The sequencing input was CD8+ T cells from PBMCs. The receptors originated from a human donor in good health (CMV status not recorded). Some clones in this sample may be carry-over from other donors' samples.

V is TRBV30 and J is TRBJ1-1; D remains unclear. Trimming stripped 0 bases from V and 3 bases from J, with 8 bases between. CDR3 length: 13 residues. In germline, CDR1 is GTSNPN, CDR2 SVGIG (reference sequence). The CDR3 loop is CAWSVVLYTEAFF. In DNA form, the CDR3 reads TGTGCCTGGAGTGTCGTTCTGTACACTGAAGCTTTCTTT.

The table lists this clonotype with many counts. The V and J genes are TRBV12-3 or TRBV12-4 and TRBJ1-4; D is uncertain. The CDR3 runs to 18 residues. Trimming took off 5 bases at V and 1 base at J, with 20 bases between the two ends. CDR3 residues: CASSPQHPALGTNEKLFF. The CDR3 DNA reads TGTGCCAGCAGTCCCCAACACCCTGCCCTGGGAACTAATGAAAAACTGTTTTTT.

The chain is built from TRBV6-1 and TRBJ2-1, with TRBD2 matching over 9 bases. This CDR3 spans 15 amino acids. Germline V lookup: CDR1 MNHNS, CDR2 SASEGT. Trimming at V came to 5 bases and at J to 8 bases, leaving 10 bases not matched to a gene. For the CDR3, the DNA is TGTGCCAGCAGTTCGCCGGGACTAGCTTACTATGAGCAGTTCTTC. It encodes CASSSPGLAYYEQFF.

The sample holds a few counts of this clonotype. V usage is TRBV6-2 or TRBV6-3 and J usage is TRBJ2-7, with 8 positions matching TRBD2. The germline CDR1 and CDR2 sequences are MNHEY and SVGEGT. This CDR3 is built from 17 residues. Germline trimming cut 7 bases from V and 0 bases from J; bases unmatched to any gene: 14. The DNA of the CDR3 is TGTGCCAGCACCCCCGGTTGGCTAGCGGGCATCTCCTACGAGCAGTACTTC. It specifies CASTPGWLAGISYEQYF.

This chain links TRBV10-3 with TRBJ2-1; TRBD2 matches at 10 bases. Per the germline V gene, CDR1 is ENHRY and CDR2 is SYGVKD. CDR3 length: 13 residues. V shed 10 bases, J shed 3 bases, and the junction held 3 bases outside the gene matches. The CDR3 loop is CASTSGVYNEQFF. The CDR3 DNA follows: TGTGCCAGTACTAGCGGGGTCTACAATGAGCAGTTCTTC.

This clonotype has only a few counts. V is TRBV29-1 and J is TRBJ2-2; no definite D call. V was pared by 7 bases and J by 1 base, with 7 bases between. The CDR3 runs 12 residues. Germline assignment: CDR1 SQVTM and CDR2 ANQGSEA. The CDR3 reads CSAHMNTGELFF. As DNA, the CDR3 is TGCAGCGCCCACATGAACACCGGGGAGCTGTTTTTT.

Written as DNA, the CDR3 is TGTGCCAGCAGTCCCGGACAGAGGCGCGCCAACGTCCTGACTTTC. Its protein is CASSPGQRRANVLTF. The V gene is TRBV6-2 or TRBV6-3, the J gene TRBJ2-6, with a tentative D call TRBD1 (6 bases). V was clipped by 5 bases and J by 7 bases, with 15 bases between them. This CDR3 contains 15 residues. From germline, CDR1 is MNHEY and CDR2 SVGEGT.

On this clonotype: One end of the junction is discordant with germline, which a read error may explain. The rearrangement links TRBV6-6 to TRBJ1-2; D might be TRBD1 (6 bases). This CDR3 spans 13 amino acids. Looked up from germline, CDR1 is MNHNY and CDR2 is SVGAGI (reference sequence). DNA for the CDR3: TGTGCCAACAGTCATCTGGACAGTCTGGGCTACACCTTC. As protein: CANSHLDSLGYTF.

This chain links TRBV4-1 with TRBJ1-5, with unresolved D. The V and J ends lost 4 bases and 0 bases respectively, with 16 bases between them. This CDR3 has 17 residues. From germline, CDR1 is MGHRA and CDR2 YSYEKL. The CDR3 here is CASSPTTLSNSNQPQHF. The CDR3 DNA reads TGCGCCAGCAGCCCCACCACCCTCTCGAATAGCAATCAGCCCCAGCATTTT.

Only a few counts were recorded for this clonotype. The V gene is TRBV7-3, the J gene TRBJ2-5; D possibly corresponds to TRBD2 (6 bases). V lost 5 bases, J lost 0 bases, and 7 bases lay in between. CDR3 length equals 13 residues. From germline, CDR1 is SGHTA and CDR2 FQGTGA. DNA for the CDR3: TGTGCCAGCAGCCCGGGGGACCAAGAGACCCAGTACTTC. It translates to CASSPGDQETQYF.

There are a few counts of this clonotype. The chain recombines TRBV5-4 with TRBJ2-2; TRBD2 aligns across 7 bases. The CDR3 covers 14 residues. Germline V CDR1 and CDR2: SGHNT, YYREEE (reference sequence). V lost 4 bases to trimming and J lost 6 bases; unmatched junction nucleotides: 6. The CDR3 DNA is TGTGCCAGCAGCCTGACTAGCAACCCCGGGGAGCTGTTTTTT. As protein: CASSLTSNPGELFF.